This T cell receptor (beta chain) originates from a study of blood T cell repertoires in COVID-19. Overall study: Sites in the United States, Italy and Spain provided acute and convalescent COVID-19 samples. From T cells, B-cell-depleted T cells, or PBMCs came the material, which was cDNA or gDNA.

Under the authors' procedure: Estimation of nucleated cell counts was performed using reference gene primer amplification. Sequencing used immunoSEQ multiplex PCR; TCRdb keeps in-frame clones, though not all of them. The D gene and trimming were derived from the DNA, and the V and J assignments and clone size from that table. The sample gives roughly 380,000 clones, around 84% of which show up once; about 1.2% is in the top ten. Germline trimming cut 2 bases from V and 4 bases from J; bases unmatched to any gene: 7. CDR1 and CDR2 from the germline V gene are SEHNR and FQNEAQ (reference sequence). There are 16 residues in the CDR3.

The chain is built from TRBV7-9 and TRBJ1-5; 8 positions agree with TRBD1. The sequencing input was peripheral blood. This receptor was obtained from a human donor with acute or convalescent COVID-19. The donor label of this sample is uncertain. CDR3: CASSLQGQGRNQPQHF. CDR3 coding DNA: TGTGCCAGCAGCTTACAAGGACAGGGACGTAATCAGCCCCAGCATTTT.